Each of the 8 T cell receptor beta chains below was sequenced from the same sample in a study of human T cells and chemical hapten exposure. MiXCR, applied by TCRdb to the RACE reads, yields one record per CDR3 protein. The sample includes about 190,000 distinct CDR3 sequences, around 25% of them seen just once. Indicated time point: patch test 3, about 24 weeks after DPC sensitization. Treatment noted: therapeutic diphenylcyclopropenone sensitization with weekly scalp DPC. The source was whole blood, collected in connection with sensitization to the hapten diphenylcyclopropenone (DPC). The receptors were gathered from a woman aged 40 to 50 with alopecia areata. Some clones in this sample may be carry-over from other donors' samples.

This rearrangement joins TRBV6-1 to TRBJ1-1; D gene ambiguous. The V end lost 3 bases, the J end lost 1 base, and 12 bases lay between the germline ends. The germline gives CDR1 MNHNS, CDR2 SASEGT. The CDR3 covers 15 residues. The CDR3 protein is CASSESVGQNTEAFF. The CDR3 DNA reads as TGTGCCAGCAGTGAGAGTGTGGGTCAGAACACTGAAGCTTTCTTT.

This clonotype was counted many times. This chain joins TRBV7-3 and TRBJ2-1; 7 bases are a match to TRBD1. The CDR3 sequence is 13 residues long. The trim removed 5 bases at V and 8 bases at J, leaving 6 bases unmatched. Germline CDR1 reads SGHTA; CDR2 reads FQGTGA. The CDR3 bases are TGTGCCAGCAGCCTGGGACAGAAAGATGAGCAGTTCTTC. It specifies CASSLGQKDEQFF.

V is TRBV7-9 and J is TRBJ1-6, with TRBD1 identical over 8 bases. V shed 4 bases, J shed 9 bases, and the junction held 11 bases outside the gene matches. In germline, CDR1 is SEHNR, CDR2 FQNEAQ (reference sequence). This CDR3 has 16 residues. The CDR3 is CASSSRPDRAASPLHF. CDR3 DNA: TGTGCCAGCAGCTCACGACCGGACAGGGCGGCTTCACCCCTCCACTTT.

This clonotype was seen only a few times. This rearrangement joins TRBV20-1 to TRBJ2-1, with TRBD2 matching 14 bases. Looked up from germline, CDR1 is DFQATT and CDR2 is SNEGSKA (reference sequence). CDR3 length: 16 amino acids. V dropped 3 bases and J dropped 10; count of bases not matched to a gene: 11. Here the CDR3 reads CSASSTSGRASWEQFF. The CDR3 DNA reads as TGCAGTGCTAGTTCGACTAGCGGGAGGGCCTCATGGGAGCAGTTCTTC.

This sequence joins TRBV12-3 or TRBV12-4 and TRBJ2-3; 8 bases are shared with TRBD2. V shed 5 bases and J 4 bases; nucleotides not matched to a gene: 5. The CDR3 runs 14 residues. The CDR3 sequence: CASSPTGGPDTQYF. Written as DNA, the CDR3 is TGTGCCAGCAGTCCGACGGGAGGGCCAGATACGCAGTATTTT.

The chain combines TRBV27 with TRBJ2-1, with D tentatively TRBD2 (6 bases). With 0 bases removed from V and 0 bases from J, the gap between germline ends came to 9 bases. This CDR3 has 16 amino acids. Per germline, CDR1 MNHEY and CDR2 SMNVEV (reference sequence). The CDR3 here is CASSLSAGSSYNEQFF. DNA for the CDR3: TGTGCCAGCAGTTTATCTGCCGGGAGCTCCTACAATGAGCAGTTCTTC.

The V call is TRBV5-1, the J call TRBJ1-1, with TRBD1 identical over 11 bases. Germline V gene sequence: CDR1 SGHRS, CDR2 YFSETQ. The J segment lost 6 bases and the V segment lost 1 base, leaving 5 bases of the junction unmatched. The CDR3 is 15 amino acids. The CDR3 is CASSLHGTGGSEAFF. CDR3 DNA: TGCGCCAGCAGCTTGCATGGGACAGGGGGATCTGAAGCTTTCTTT.

The V call is TRBV7-9, the J call TRBJ1-2; D is unresolved. Germline assignment: CDR1 SEHNR and CDR2 FQNEAQ (reference sequence). V dropped 1 base and J dropped 7 bases, with 16 bases sitting between them. The CDR3 covers 15 residues. The chain's CDR3 is CASSLESASRGGYTF. The CDR3 nucleotides are TGTGCCAGCAGCTTAGAATCTGCCTCTCGGGGTGGCTACACCTTC. The whole variable domain, filled in from reference TRBV7-9 and TRBJ1-2, reads DTGVSQNPRHKITKRGQNVTFRCDPISEHNRLYWYRQTLGQGPEFLTYFQNEAQLEKSRLLSDRFSAERPKGSFSTLEIQRTEQGDSAMYLCASSLESASRGGYTFGSGTRLTVV.